Listed here are 13 T cell receptor beta chains from one sample, sequenced in a study of metastatic and nonmetastatic thyroid tumors. TCRdb re-called the PCR reads through MiXCR. The sample carries roughly 15,000 clones, 20% to 30% recorded once. Thyroid surgery was preceded by no treatment in any patient. The specimen sequenced was tumor tissue. Receptors originate from a female donor with papillary thyroid cancer or a benign thyroid nodule (not recorded which). Some clones in this sample may be carry-over from other donors' samples.

Ten or more counts support this clone. In the same sample, other DNA sequences code for this CDR3. The chain employs TRBV7-6 and TRBJ2-6; possibly TRBD1 or TRBD2 for D (7 bases each). CDR3 size: 19 residues. V lost 7 bases and J 0 bases, leaving 22 bases between the germline ends. Looked up from germline, CDR1 is SGHVS and CDR2 is FNYEAQ. The CDR3 loop is CASTRRGLAESSGANVLTF. In DNA form, the CDR3 reads TGTGCCAGCACCCGAAGGGGGCTAGCGGAGAGCTCTGGGGCCAACGTCCTGACTTTC.

CDR3 DNA sequence: TGTGCCAGCAGAAGATATGGGCGATCGAGGGCCTACGAGCAGTACTTC. This gives the protein CASRRYGRSRAYEQYF. V gene TRBV11-2 combines with J gene TRBJ2-7, with D tentatively TRBD2 (5 bases). CDR3 length: 16 amino acids. Germline CDR1 is SGHAT and CDR2 is FQNNGV. The V end lost 6 bases, the J end lost 2 bases, and 20 bases lay between the germline ends. Together with reference TRBV11-2 and TRBJ2-7, the CDR3 gives the full variable domain: EAGVAQSPRYKIIEKRQSVAFWCNPISGHATLYWYQQILGQGPKLLIQFQNNGVVDDSQLPKDRFSAERLKGVDSTLKIQPAKLEDSAVYLCASRRYGRSRAYEQYFGPGTRLTVT.

In its sample, this clone was seen many times. The CDR3 DNA reads TGCGCCAGCAGCCGGGACTACTCCTACGAGCAGTACTTC. Encoded protein: CASSRDYSYEQYF. The chain has TRBV5-1 and TRBJ2-7, with 7 bases identical to TRBD2. The CDR3 is 13 residues long. The V segment lost 4 bases and the J segment 0 bases; nucleotides outside the gene matches: 1. CDR1 is SGHRS and CDR2 is YFSETQ in the germline V gene.

This clone was seen only a few times. A read error may be the cause here, since a much bigger clone is one base away. The V call is TRBV15, the J call TRBJ2-3; D is ambiguous. CDR1 and CDR2 from the germline V gene are LNHNV and YYDKDF (reference sequence). Between the trimmed V and J ends, which lost 4 bases and 4 bases, there was a span of 21 bases. The CDR3 has 17 residues. The CDR3 nucleotides are TGTGCCACCAGCATATATATCGGGCCCTTCTGGGCAGATACGCAGTATTTT. It yields the protein CATSIYIGPFWADTQYF.

This clone was counted ten times or more. V usage is TRBV12-3 or TRBV12-4 and J usage is TRBJ2-1; no clear D. V lost 6 bases and J lost 13, with 13 bases in between. The CDR3 runs to 11 residues. CDR3 sequence: CASSPSMSQFF. CDR3 nucleotides: TGTGCCAGCAGCCCGTCCATGTCTCAGTTCTTC.

Many counts were recorded for this clone. This chain links TRBV19 with TRBJ2-1; 8 bases match TRBD2. Trimming took 5 bases from V and 2 from J; bases not matched to a gene: 8. The CDR3 runs to 16 residues. Germline-derived CDR1 and CDR2 are LNHDA and SQIVND (reference sequence). The CDR3, as DNA: TGTGCCAGTAGTCCCCTAGCGGGCATTGCCTACAATGAGCAGTTCTTC. This encodes CASSPLAGIAYNEQFF.

The J gene is TRBJ1-2, the V gene TRBV2; no firm D call. CDR1 and CDR2 from the germline V gene are SNHLY and FYNNEI. The CDR3 has 14 residues. The ends were cut back, 6 bases at V and 3 bases at J, with 14 bases in the middle. CDR3 sequence: CASSRSIGDYGYTF. The CDR3 DNA sequence: TGTGCCAGCAGCCGCTCGATCGGAGACTATGGCTACACCTTC. Variable domain in full (rest from reference TRBV2 and TRBJ1-2): EPEVTQTPSHQVTQMGQEVILRCVPISNHLYFYWYRQILGQKVEFLVSFYNNEISEKSEIFDDQFSVERPDGSNFTLKIRSTKLEDSAMYFCASSRSIGDYGYTFGSGTRLTVV.

The table lists this clone with many counts. The chain uses TRBV19 and TRBJ2-1; tentative D call: TRBD2 (5 bases). V was trimmed by 5 bases and J by 2 bases, leaving 10 bases between them. CDR3 length: 14 amino acids. Germline-derived CDR1 and CDR2 are LNHDA and SQIVND (reference sequence). CDR3 sequence: CASSGSGAYNEQFF. In DNA, the CDR3 is TGTGCCAGTAGTGGAAGCGGCGCCTACAATGAGCAGTTCTTC. Full variable domain (missing parts from reference TRBV19 and TRBJ2-1): DGGITQSPKYLFRKEGQNVTLSCEQNLNHDAMYWYRQDPGQGLRLIYYSQIVNDFQKGDIAEGYSVSREKKESFPLTVTSAQKNPTAFYLCASSGSGAYNEQFFGPGTRLTVL.

This clone was counted ten times or more. The chain carries TRBV18 and TRBJ1-5, with 8 nucleotides matching TRBD1. The CDR3 is made up of 15 amino acids. CDR1 and CDR2 from the germline V gene are KGHSH and LQKENI. Germline trimming cut 3 bases from V and 6 bases from J; bases unmatched to any gene: 7. CDR3 bases: TGTGCCAGCTCACCCACGGACAGGGCCGGTCAGCCCCAGCATTTT. It is translated as CASSPTDRAGQPQHF.

This clone was detected many times. Written as DNA, the CDR3 is TGTGCCAGCATCAGTCCCACGGGCCGGGTGGGAGGGCAGTTCTTC. This translates into CASISPTGRVGGQFF. This chain connects TRBV28 to TRBJ2-1; a weak D match, TRBD2 (6 bases). V was trimmed by 7 bases and J by 12 bases, leaving 25 bases between them. The V gene's germline CDR1 is MDHEN and CDR2 SYDVKM. This CDR3 is 15 amino acids long.

Within the sample, this clone is medium-sized. J is TRBJ2-7 and V is TRBV6-2 or TRBV6-3; a possible D gene is TRBD2 (5 bases). V dropped 4 bases and J dropped 5 bases, with 9 bases sitting between them. This CDR3 contains 12 residues. Germline assignment: CDR1 MNHEY and CDR2 SVGEGT. The DNA of the CDR3 is TGTGCCAGCAGTTTCGGACTCCACGAGCAGTACTTC. The encoded protein is CASSFGLHEQYF.

This clone is medium-sized within its sample. V gene TRBV12-3 or TRBV12-4 combines with J gene TRBJ2-7, with 8 bases that match TRBD2. This CDR3 has 14 residues. V shed 1 base and J 6 bases; nucleotides not matched to a gene: 5. The CDR3, as DNA: TGTGCCAGCAGTTTAGGCGGGGGGACCCGCGAGCAGTACTTC. This codes for CASSLGGGTREQYF.

The chain couples TRBV27 to TRBJ2-2, with TRBD1 as a possible D gene (6 bases). CDR3 size: 16 residues. The ends were cut back, 2 bases at V and 9 bases at J, with 19 bases in the middle. Germline CDR1 reads MNHEY; CDR2 reads SMNVEV (reference sequence). The CDR3: CASSLRLQGLSWELFF. Written as DNA, the CDR3 is TGTGCCAGCAGTTTACGTCTCCAGGGGCTAAGCTGGGAGCTGTTTTTT.